This T cell receptor (beta chain) was observed in a study of T cells in Graves' hyperthyroidism and ophthalmopathy. There were TCR beta CDR3 regions amplified from RNA transcripts. The TCR CDR3 was amplified in a first-round RT-PCR using the HTBI primer set. TCRdb redid the calling of the multiplex PCR reads with MiXCR, one entry per CDR3 protein. The sample holds roughly 180,000 distinct CDR3 sequences; around 15% are singletons and the top ten take 25% to 35%. A word on this clonotype: As yet, its antigen is unknown.

Cells are PBMCs isolated from roughly 10 ml of fresh blood. Study observations and caveats: Peripheral blood also featured most of the thyroid clonotypes expanded above 0.001.

The receptor was derived from a woman in her fifties or sixties with Graves' hyperthyroidism. The specimen sequenced was blood.

CDR3 loop: CASSQFGGGSNQPQHF. The CDR3 DNA is TGCGCCAGCAGCCAATTTGGGGGGGGGAGCAATCAGCCCCAGCATTTT. This chain connects TRBV4-1 to TRBJ1-5; the D gene is possibly TRBD1 (5 bases). V lost 2 bases and J lost 1, with 12 bases in between. CDR1 is MGHRA, CDR2 YSYEKL, per germline. This CDR3 contains 16 residues.